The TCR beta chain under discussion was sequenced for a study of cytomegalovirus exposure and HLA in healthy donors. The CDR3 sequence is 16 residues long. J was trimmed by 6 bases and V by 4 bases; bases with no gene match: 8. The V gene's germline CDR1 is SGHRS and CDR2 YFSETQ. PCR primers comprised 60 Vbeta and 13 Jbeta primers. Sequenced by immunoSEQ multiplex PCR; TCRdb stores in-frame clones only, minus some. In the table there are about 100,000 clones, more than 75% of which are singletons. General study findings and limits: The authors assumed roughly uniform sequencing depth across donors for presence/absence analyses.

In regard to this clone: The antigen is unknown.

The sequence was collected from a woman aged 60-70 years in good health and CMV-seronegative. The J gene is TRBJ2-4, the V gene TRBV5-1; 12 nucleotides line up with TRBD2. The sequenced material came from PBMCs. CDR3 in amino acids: CASSPGLAGPRNIQYF. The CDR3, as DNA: TGCGCCAGCAGCCCGGGACTAGCGGGCCCCAGAAACATTCAGTACTTC.